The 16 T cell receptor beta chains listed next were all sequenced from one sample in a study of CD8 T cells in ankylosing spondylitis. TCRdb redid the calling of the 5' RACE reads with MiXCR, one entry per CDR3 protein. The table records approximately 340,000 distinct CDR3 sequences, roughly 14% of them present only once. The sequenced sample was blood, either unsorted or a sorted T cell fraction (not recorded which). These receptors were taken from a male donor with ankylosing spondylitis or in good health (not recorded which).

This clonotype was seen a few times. The CDR3, as DNA: TGCGCCAGCAGCTTGTCGGACCGCACAGATACGCAGTATTTT. It translates to CASSLSDRTDTQYF. J is TRBJ2-3 and V is TRBV5-1; D call uncertain. The V gene's germline CDR1 is SGHRS and CDR2 YFSETQ. The CDR3 runs to 14 residues. V lost 1 base, J lost 1 base, and 7 bases lay in between.

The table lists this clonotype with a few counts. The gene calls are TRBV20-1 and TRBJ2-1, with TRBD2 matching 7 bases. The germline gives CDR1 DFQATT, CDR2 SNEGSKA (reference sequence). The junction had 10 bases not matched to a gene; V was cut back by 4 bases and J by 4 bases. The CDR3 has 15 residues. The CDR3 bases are TGCAGTGCTACCGAAAGCGGGATTGGTTACAATGAGCAGTTCTTC. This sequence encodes CSATESGIGYNEQFF.

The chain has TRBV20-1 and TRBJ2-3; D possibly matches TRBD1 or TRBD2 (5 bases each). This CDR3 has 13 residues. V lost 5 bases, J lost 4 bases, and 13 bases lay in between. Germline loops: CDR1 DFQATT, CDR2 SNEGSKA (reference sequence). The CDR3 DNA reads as TGCAGTGCTGAGGGGAAATATGCAGATACGCAGTATTTT. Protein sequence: CSAEGKYADTQYF.

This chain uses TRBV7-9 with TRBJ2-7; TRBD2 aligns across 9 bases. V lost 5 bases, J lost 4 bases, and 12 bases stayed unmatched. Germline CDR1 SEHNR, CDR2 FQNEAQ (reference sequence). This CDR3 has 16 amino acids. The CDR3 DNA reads TGTGCCAGCAGCCCGGAGTGGTCTAGCGGGGTGTACGAGCAGTACTTC. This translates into CASSPEWSSGVYEQYF.

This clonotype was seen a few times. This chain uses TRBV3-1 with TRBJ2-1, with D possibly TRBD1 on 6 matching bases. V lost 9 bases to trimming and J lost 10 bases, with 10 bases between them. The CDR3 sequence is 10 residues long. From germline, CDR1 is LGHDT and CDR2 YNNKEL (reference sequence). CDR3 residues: CASSDREQFF. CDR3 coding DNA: TGTGCCAGTTCTGACAGGGAGCAGTTCTTC.

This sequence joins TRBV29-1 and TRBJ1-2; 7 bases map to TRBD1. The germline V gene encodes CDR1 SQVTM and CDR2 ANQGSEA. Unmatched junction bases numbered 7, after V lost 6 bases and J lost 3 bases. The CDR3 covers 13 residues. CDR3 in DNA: TGCAGCGTAGACAGGGTCCGGGACTATGGCTACACCTTC. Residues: CSVDRVRDYGYTF.

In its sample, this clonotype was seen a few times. CDR3 protein: CASSHPAETQYF. The CDR3 nucleotides read TGCGCCAGCAGCCACCCCGCAGAGACCCAGTACTTC. J is TRBJ2-5 and V is TRBV4-1; D uncertain. The V end lost 3 bases, the J end lost 4 bases, and 6 bases lay between the germline ends. The CDR3 is made up of 12 amino acids. CDR1 and CDR2 from the germline V gene are MGHRA and YSYEKL.

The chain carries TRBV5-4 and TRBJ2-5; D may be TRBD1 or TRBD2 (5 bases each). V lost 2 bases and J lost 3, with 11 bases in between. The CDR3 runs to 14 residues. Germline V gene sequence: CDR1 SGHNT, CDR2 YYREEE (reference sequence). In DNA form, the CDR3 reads TGTGCCAGCAGCTTCCGGGACGGGAAAGAGACCCAGTACTTC. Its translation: CASSFRDGKETQYF.

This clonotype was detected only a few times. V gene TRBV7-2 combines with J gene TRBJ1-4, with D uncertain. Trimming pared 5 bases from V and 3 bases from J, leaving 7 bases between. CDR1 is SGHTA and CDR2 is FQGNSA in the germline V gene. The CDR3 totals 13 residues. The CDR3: CASSPLANEKLFF. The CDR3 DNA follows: TGTGCCAGCAGCCCGTTGGCTAATGAAAAACTGTTTTTT.

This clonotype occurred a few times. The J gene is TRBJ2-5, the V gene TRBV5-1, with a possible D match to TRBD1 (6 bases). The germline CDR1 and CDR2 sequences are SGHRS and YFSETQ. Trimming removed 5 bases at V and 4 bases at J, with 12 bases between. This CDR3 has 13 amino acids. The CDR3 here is CASRTGSGETQYF. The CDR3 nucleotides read TGCGCCAGCAGGACAGGATCTGGAGAGACCCAGTACTTC.

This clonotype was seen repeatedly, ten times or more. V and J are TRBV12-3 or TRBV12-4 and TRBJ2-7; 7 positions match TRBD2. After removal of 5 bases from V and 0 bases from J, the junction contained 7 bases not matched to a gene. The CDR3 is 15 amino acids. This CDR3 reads CASSPRTGGSYEQYF. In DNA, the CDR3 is TGTGCCAGCAGTCCAAGGACGGGGGGCTCCTACGAGCAGTACTTC.

The DNA for the CDR3 is TGCAGTGCTCGGACAGGGGTCTACAATGAGCAGTTCTTC. As protein: CSARTGVYNEQFF. V is TRBV20-1 and J is TRBJ2-1; 9 bases are shared with TRBD1. V lost 5 bases, J lost 3 bases, and 2 bases stayed unmatched. Germline assignment: CDR1 DFQATT and CDR2 SNEGSKA (reference sequence). There are 13 residues in the CDR3.

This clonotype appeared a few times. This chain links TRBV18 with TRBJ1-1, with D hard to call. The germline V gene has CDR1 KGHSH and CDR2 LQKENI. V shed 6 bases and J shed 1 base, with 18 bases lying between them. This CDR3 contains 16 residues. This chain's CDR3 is CASSFTGGRSNTEAFF. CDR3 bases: TGTGCCAGCTCCTTCACGGGCGGCCGATCGAACACTGAAGCTTTCTTT.

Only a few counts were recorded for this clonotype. CDR3: CASSEVETVLYNEQFF. CDR3 in DNA: TGTGCCAGCAGTGAAGTGGAAACAGTGCTGTACAATGAGCAGTTCTTC. This sequence joins TRBV6-1 and TRBJ2-1; D is uncertain. The V and J ends lost 1 base and 4 bases respectively, with 14 bases between them. CDR1 and CDR2 (germline): MNHNS, SASEGT. The CDR3 totals 16 residues.

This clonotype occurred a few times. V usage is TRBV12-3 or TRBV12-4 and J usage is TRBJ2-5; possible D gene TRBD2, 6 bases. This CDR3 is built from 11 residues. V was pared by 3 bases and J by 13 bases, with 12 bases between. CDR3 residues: CASSFGDSVYF. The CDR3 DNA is TGTGCCAGCAGTTTTGGGGACTCCGTGTACTTC.

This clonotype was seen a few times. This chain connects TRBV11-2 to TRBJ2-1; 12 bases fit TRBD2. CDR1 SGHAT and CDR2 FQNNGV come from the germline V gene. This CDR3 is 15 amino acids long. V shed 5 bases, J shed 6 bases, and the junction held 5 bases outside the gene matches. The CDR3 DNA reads TGTGCCAGCAGCCATCTAGCGGGAGGGGTCAATGAGCAGTTCTTC. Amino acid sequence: CASSHLAGGVNEQFF. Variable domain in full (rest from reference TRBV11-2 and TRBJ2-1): EAGVAQSPRYKIIEKRQSVAFWCNPISGHATLYWYQQILGQGPKLLIQFQNNGVVDDSQLPKDRFSAERLKGVDSTLKIQPAKLEDSAVYLCASSHLAGGVNEQFFGPGTRLTVL.